This TCR beta chain is from a study of T cell clonality in common variable immunodeficiency. Between the trimmed V and J ends, which lost 3 bases and 1 base, there was a span of 18 bases. Germline-derived CDR1 and CDR2 are DFQATT and SNEGSKA (reference sequence). There are 16 residues in the CDR3. General observations from the study: Common variable immunodeficiency TCR beta sequences reportedly had fewer deletions and N-nucleotide insertions. CVID subjects had higher TCRbeta clonality than healthy controls, most marked in about a third. What drives increased CVID clonality needs T cell subpopulation sequencing.

Measured with immunoSEQ multiplex PCR; TCRdb has only the in-frame clones, and not every one. Sampling found roughly 34,000 clones, none seen once. Of CVID subjects, 15 were female and about 28 male, mean age about 40. All CVID subjects were on immunoglobulin replacement for at least one year. This clone has a count of ten or more. Its antigen is unidentified. The read terminates 3 residues before the CDR3 end, so the remaining end is supplied by the germline J gene. The sample taken for sequencing was peripheral blood mononuclear cells. The chain has TRBV20-1 and TRBJ2-5, with D possibly matching TRBD1 (5 bases). The receptor was isolated from a human donor with common variable immunodeficiency. Here the CDR3 reads CSARYYRQKVQETQYF. The CDR3 bases that were read are TGCAGTGCTAGGTATTATCGACAGAAAGTCCAAGAGACC.